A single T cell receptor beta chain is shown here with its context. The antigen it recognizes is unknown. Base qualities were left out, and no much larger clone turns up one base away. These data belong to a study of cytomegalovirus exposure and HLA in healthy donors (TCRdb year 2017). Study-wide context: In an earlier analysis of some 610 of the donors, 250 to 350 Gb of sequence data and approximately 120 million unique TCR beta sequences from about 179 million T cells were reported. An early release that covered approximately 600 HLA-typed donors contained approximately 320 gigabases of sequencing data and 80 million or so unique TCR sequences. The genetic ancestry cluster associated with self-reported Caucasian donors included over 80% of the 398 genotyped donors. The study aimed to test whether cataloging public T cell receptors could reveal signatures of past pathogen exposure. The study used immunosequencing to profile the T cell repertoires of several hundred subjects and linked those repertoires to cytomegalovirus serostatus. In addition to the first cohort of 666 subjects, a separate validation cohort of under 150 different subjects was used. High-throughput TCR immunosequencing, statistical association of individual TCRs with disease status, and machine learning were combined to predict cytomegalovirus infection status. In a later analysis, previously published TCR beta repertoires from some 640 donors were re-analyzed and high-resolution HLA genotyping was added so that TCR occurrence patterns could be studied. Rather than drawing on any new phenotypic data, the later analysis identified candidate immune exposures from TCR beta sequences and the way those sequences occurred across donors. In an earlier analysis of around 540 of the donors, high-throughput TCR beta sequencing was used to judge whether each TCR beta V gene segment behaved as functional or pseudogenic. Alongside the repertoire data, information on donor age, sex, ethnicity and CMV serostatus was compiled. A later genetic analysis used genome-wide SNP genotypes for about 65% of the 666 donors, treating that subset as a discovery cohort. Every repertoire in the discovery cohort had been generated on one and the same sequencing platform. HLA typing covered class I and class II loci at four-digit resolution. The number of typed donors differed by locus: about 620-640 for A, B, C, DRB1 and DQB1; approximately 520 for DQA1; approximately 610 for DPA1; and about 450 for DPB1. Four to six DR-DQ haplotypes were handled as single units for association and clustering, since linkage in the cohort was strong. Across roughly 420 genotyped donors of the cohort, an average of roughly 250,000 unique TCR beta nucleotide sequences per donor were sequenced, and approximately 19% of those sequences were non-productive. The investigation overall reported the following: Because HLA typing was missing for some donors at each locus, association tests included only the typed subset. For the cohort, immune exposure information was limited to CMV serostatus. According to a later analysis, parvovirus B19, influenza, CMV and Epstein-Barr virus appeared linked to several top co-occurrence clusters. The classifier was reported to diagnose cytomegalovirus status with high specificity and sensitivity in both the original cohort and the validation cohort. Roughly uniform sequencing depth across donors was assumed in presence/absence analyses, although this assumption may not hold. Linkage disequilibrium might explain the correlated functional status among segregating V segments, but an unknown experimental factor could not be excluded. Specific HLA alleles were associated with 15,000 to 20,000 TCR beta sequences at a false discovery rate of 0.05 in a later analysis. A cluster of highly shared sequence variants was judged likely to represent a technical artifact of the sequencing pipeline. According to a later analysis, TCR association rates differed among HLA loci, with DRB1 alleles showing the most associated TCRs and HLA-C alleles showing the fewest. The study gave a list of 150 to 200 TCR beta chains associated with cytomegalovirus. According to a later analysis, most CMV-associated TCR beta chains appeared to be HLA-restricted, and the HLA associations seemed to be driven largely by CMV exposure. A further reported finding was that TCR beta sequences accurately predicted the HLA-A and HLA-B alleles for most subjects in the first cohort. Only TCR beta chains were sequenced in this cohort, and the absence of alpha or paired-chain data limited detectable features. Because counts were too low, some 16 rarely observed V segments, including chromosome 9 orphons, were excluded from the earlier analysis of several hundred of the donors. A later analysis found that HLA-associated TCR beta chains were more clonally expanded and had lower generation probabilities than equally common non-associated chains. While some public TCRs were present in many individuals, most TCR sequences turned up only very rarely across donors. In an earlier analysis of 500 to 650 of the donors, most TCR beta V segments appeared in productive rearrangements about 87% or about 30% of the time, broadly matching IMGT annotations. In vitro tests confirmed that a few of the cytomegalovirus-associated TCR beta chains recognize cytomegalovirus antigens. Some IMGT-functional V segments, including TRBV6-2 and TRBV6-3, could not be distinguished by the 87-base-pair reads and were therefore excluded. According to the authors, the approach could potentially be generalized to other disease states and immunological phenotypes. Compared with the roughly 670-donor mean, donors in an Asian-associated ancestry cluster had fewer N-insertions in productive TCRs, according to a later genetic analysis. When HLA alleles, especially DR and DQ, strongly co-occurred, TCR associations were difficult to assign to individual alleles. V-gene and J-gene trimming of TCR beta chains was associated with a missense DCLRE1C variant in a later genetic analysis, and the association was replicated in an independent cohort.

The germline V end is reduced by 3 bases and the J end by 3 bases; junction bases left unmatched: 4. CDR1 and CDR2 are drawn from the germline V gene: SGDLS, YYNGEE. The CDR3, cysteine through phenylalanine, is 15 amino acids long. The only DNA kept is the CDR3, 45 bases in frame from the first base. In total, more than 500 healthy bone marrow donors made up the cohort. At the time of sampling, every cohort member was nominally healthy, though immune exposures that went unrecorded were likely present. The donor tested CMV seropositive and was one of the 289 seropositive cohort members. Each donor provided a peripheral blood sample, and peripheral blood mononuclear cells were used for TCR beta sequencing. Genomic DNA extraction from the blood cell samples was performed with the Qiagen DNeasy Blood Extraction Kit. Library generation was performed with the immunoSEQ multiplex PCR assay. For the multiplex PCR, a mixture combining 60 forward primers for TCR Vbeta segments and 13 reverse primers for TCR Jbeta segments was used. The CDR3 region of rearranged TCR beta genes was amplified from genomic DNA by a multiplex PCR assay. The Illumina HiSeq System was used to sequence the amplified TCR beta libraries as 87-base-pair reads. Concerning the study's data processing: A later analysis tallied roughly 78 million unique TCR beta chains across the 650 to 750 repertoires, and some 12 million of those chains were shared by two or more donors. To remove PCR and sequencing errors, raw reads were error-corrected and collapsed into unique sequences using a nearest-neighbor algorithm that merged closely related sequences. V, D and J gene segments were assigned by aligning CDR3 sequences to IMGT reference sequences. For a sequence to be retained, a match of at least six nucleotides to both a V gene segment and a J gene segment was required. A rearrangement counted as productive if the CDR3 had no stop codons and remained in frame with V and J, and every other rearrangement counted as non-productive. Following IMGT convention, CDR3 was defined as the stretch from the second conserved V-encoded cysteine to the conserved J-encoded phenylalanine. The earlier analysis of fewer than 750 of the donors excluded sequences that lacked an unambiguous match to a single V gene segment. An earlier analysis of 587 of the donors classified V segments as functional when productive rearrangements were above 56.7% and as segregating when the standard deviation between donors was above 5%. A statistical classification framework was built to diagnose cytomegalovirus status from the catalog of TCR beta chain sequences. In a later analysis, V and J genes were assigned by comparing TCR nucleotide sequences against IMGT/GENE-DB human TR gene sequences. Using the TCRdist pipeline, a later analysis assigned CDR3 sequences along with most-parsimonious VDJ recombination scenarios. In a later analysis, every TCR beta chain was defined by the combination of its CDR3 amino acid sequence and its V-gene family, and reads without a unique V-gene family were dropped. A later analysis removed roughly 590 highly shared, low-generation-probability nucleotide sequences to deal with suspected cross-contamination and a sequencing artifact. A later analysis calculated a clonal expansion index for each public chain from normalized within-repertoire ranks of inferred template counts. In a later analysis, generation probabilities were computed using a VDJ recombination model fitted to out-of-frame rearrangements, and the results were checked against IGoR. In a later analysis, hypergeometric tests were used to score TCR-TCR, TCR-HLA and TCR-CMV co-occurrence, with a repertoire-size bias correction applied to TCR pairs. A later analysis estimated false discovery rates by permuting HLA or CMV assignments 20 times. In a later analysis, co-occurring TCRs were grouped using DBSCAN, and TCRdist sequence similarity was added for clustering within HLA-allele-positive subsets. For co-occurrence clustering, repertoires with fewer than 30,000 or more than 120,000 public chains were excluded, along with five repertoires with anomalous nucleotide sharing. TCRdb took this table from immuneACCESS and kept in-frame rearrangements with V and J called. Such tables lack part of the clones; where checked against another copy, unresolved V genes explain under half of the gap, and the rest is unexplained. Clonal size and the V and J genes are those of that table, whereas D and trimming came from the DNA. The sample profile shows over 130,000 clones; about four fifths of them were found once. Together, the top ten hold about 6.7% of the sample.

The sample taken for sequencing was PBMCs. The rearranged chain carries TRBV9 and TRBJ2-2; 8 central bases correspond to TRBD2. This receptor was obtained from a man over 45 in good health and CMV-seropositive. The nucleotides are TGTGCCAGCAGCGGGATAGCGGGGTACACCGGGGAGCTGTTTTTT. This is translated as CASSGIAGYTGELFF.